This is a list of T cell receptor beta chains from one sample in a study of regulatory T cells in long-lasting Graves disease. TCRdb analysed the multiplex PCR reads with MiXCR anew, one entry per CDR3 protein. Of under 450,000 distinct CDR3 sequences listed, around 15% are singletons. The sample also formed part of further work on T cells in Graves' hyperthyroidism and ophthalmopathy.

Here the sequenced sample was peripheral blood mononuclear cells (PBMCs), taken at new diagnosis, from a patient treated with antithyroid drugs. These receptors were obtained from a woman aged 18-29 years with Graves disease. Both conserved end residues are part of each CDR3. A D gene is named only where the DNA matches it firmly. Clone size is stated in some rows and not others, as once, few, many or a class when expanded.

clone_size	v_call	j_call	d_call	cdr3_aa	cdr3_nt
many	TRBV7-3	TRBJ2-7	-	CASSLTSGAGEQYF	TGTGCCAGCAGCTTAACCTCCGGGGCGGGCGAGCAGTACTTC
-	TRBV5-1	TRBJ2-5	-	CASSLAGHQAQETQYF	TGCGCCAGCAGCTTGGCAGGACACCAGGCCCAAGAGACCCAGTACTTC
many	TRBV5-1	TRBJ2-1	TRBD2	CASSLQAGGIKNEQFF	TGCGCCAGCAGCTTGCAGGCGGGGGGGATTAAGAATGAGCAGTTCTTC
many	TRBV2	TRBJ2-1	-	CASSADGGNEQFF	TGTGCCAGCAGTGCGGATGGGGGGAATGAGCAGTTCTTC
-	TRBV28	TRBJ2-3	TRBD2	CASSLSFGGGLPDTQYF	TGTGCCAGCAGTTTAAGCTTCGGGGGGGGGCTCCCAGATACGCAGTATTTT
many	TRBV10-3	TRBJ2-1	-	CAISDGRGGGYNEQFF	TGTGCCATCAGTGATGGCCGGGGAGGAGGCTACAATGAGCAGTTCTTC
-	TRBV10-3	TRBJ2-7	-	CAISGELVQYF	TGTGCCATCAGTGGGGAGTTAGTGCAGTACTTC
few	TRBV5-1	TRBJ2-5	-	CASSPGTRWETQYF	TGCGCCAGCAGCCCCGGGACCCGGTGGGAGACCCAGTACTTC
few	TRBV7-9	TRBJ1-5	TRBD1	CASSGRDRGQQPQHF	TGTGCCAGCAGCGGCCGGGACAGGGGGCAACAGCCCCAGCATTTT
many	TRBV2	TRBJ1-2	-	CASSARALDGYTF	TGTGCCAGCAGTGCCAGGGCCCTGGATGGCTACACCTTC
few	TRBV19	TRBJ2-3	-	CASSVSNTDTQYF	TGTGCCAGTAGTGTCAGCAACACAGATACGCAGTATTTT
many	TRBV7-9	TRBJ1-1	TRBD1	CASSLLGGAGAFF	TGTGCCAGCAGCTTACTAGGGGGCGCGGGTGCTTTCTTT
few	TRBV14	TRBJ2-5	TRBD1	CASSQRQGGGETQYF	TGTGCCAGCAGCCAGAGACAGGGGGGCGGAGAGACCCAGTACTTC
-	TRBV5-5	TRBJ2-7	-	CASSLEVYEQYF	TGTGCCAGCAGCTTGGAGGTGTACGAGCAGTACTTC
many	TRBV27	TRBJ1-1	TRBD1	CASSFRQGSDTEAFF	TGTGCCAGCAGTTTTCGACAGGGGTCAGACACTGAAGCTTTCTTT
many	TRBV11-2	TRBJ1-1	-	CASSLEAEAFF	TGTGCCAGCAGCTTAGAAGCTGAAGCTTTCTTT
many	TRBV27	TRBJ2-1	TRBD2	CASSFPGRSYNEQFF	TGTGCCAGCAGTTTCCCCGGGAGGTCCTACAATGAGCAGTTCTTC
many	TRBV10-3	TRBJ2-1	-	CAIKSAGEVHEQFF	TGTGCCATCAAAAGCGCAGGGGAGGTCCATGAGCAGTTCTTC
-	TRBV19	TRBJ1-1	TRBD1	CASSPDRGWTEAFF	TGTGCCAGTAGTCCGGACAGGGGATGGACTGAAGCTTTCTTT
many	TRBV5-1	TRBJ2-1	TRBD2	CASWVGTSGRYEQFF	TGCGCCAGCTGGGTCGGGACTAGCGGGCGCTATGAGCAGTTCTTC
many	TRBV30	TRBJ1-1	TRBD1	CAWRPDRYRMNTEAFF	TGTGCCTGGAGACCGGACAGGTACCGTATGAACACTGAAGCTTTCTTT
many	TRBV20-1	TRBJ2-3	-	CSARDVSSTDTQYF	TGCAGTGCCAGGGACGTTTCTAGCACAGATACGCAGTATTTT
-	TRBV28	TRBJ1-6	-	CASSQVDSPLHF	TGTGCCAGCTCGCAGGTGGATTCACCCCTCCACTTT
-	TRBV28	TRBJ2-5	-	CASTPRRTKLQETQYF	TGTGCCAGCACCCCCCGCCGGACCAAGCTCCAAGAGACCCAGTACTTC